This T cell receptor (beta chain) came from a study of T cells in Graves' hyperthyroidism and ophthalmopathy. Study-level points and caveats: With a median lead of approximately 6 months before onset, the model predicted ophthalmopathy.

In this sample, this clonotype turned up a few times. Its antigen is unidentified. The TCR beta CDR3 regions underwent amplification using RNA transcripts as the source. The HTBI primer set was used in a first-round RT-PCR of the TCR CDR3. One entry per CDR3 protein results from TCRdb running MiXCR on the multiplex PCR reads. The sample yields nearly 750,000 distinct CDR3 sequences, 35% seen once. Trimming removed 7 bases from V and 1 base from J; junction bases left unmatched: 5. The CDR3 consists of 15 residues. Germline-derived CDR1 and CDR2 are SNHLY and FYNNEI. Exclusion of patients followed from uncontrolled infection, other autoimmune disease, pregnancy or lactation.

The TCR comes from a woman in her thirties or forties with Graves' hyperthyroidism. What was sequenced was blood. V gene TRBV2 combines with J gene TRBJ1-4; 8 nucleotides line up with TRBD1. In DNA, the CDR3 is TGTGCCAGCACGGGACAGGCCTTAACTAATGAAAAACTGTTTTTT. Residues: CASTGQALTNEKLFF.